The clone carrying this T cell receptor (beta chain) was seen many times. This CDR3 has 15 amino acids. CDR1 is SGHRS and CDR2 is YFSETQ in the germline V gene. The V gene end was trimmed by 4 bases and the J gene end by 0 bases; junction bases not matched to a gene: 5. Amplification yielded TCR beta CDR3 regions, with RNA transcripts as the source. A first-round RT-PCR of the TCR CDR3 used the HTBI primer set. TCRdb passed the multiplex PCR reads through MiXCR, listing each CDR3 protein once. Seen here are approximately 590,000 distinct CDR3 sequences, 15% to 18% observed once, and the top ten hold approximately 7.4%. The sample belongs to a study of T cells in Graves' hyperthyroidism and ophthalmopathy.

Material: blood. This sequence was found in a young woman with Graves' hyperthyroidism. The chain uses TRBV5-1 and TRBJ1-2; 8 bases align to TRBD1. CDR3 nucleotides: TGCGCCAGCAGCGCCGGACAGGGAGCTAACTATGGCTACACCTTC. It translates to CASSAGQGANYGYTF.